This entry concerns a single TCR beta chain. The data belong to a study of blood T cell repertoires in COVID-19. Overall study context: From the United States, Italy and Spain came samples of acute and convalescent COVID-19.

The germline V gene has CDR1 SEHNR and CDR2 FQNEAQ (reference sequence). The CDR3 is 17 residues long. The V gene lost 0 bases and the J gene lost 7 bases, with 19 bases spanning the gap. In the study's own analysis: Scientists estimated how many nucleated cells there were by amplifying reference gene primers. Repertoires were generated with immunoSEQ multiplex PCR, while TCRdb's copy carries only in-frame clones and drops some. D and trimming were read from the DNA, whereas the V and J calls and clone size are those reported in that table. Found here are 68,000 or so clones, 70% to 80% of them singletons; the top ten hold approximately 20%.

This TCR was sampled from a human donor in a cohort sampled during active COVID-19. Material: peripheral blood. The chain is built from TRBV7-9 and TRBJ2-1, with TRBD2 as a possible D gene (5 bases). The CDR3 nucleotides read TGTGCCAGCAGCTTAGCCCTCCGGATAGGTCCGGGGAATGAGCAGTTCTTC. It is translated as CASSLALRIGPGNEQFF.